The entry below describes one T cell receptor (beta chain). Its target is not known. Time point: neoterminal ileum biopsy at postoperative endoscopy, about 6 months after surgery. The V end was cut by 6 bases, the J end by 8 bases, with 17 bases between. The CDR3 totals 13 residues. Germline CDR1 is SQVTM and CDR2 is ANQGSEA. The sample comes from a study of T cell repertoires in ileal Crohn's disease. Across the study: Surgery for a complication: stricturing in around 60%, penetrating in about 39%.

Profiling relied on immunoSEQ multiplex PCR, and the TCRdb table lists in-frame clones only, not all of them. Of approximately 10,000 clones in the sample, roughly 72% were seen once. The study's findings and limits: Compared with non-smokers, active smokers at surgery showed more clonal expansions.

Specimen: ileal tissue. The chain employs TRBV29-1 and TRBJ2-1, with D maybe TRBD1 (6 bases). This TCR derives from an adult with Crohn's disease. The CDR3 DNA is TGCAGCGTGGACAGCCCAGGCGGCCATGAGCAGTTCTTC. Protein sequence: CSVDSPGGHEQFF.